The rows below give T cell receptor beta chains drawn from one sample of a study of T cell responses to AZD1222 COVID-19 vaccine. Repertoires were generated with immunoSEQ multiplex PCR, while TCRdb's copy carries only in-frame clones and drops some. This repertoire shows about 140,000 clones, over 65% found once; its top ten account for over 4%. This material consisted of peripheral blood, taken on day 0 of AZD1222 vaccination. Source of these receptors: an adult in good health. The CDR3 runs from the conserved cysteine through the conserved F or W. The D gene is left open where the match is weak.

V	J	D	DNA	CDR3
TRBV7-9	TRBJ2-5	TRBD2	TGTGCCAGCAGCCCCTACCGAGCGGGGGGGCAAGAGACCCAGTACTTC	CASSPYRAGGQETQYF
TRBV7-3	TRBJ2-1	.	TGTGCCAGCAGCTTAACGGGGGTGAAGTTCTTC	CASSLTGVKFF
TRBV6-6	TRBJ1-5	.	TGTGCCACTACCCATAGCAATCAGCCCCAGCATTTT	CATTHSNQPQHF
TRBV5-6	TRBJ2-2	.	TGTGCCAGCAGCTGGCAGGGCGTCTTTCCCGGGGAGCTGTTTTTT	CASSWQGVFPGELFF
TRBV21-1	TRBJ1-5	.	TGTGCCAGCAGCCCACCGGGGGACAGGGGCTTTGATAGCAATCAGCCCCAGCATTTT	CASSPPGDRGFDSNQPQHF
TRBV6-1	TRBJ1-1	TRBD1	TGTGCCAGCAGTGAAGAGGGCCTTAACAGGGGGGTCTTCTTT	CASSEEGLNRGVFF
TRBV30	TRBJ1-1	.	TGTGCCTGGAGCCCAATGCAGGGCACTGAAGCTTTCTTT	CAWSPMQGTEAFF
TRBV19	TRBJ1-5	TRBD1	TGTGCCAGTAGTCCAATCACAGGGGTCAGCAATCAGCCCCAGCATTTT	CASSPITGVSNQPQHF
TRBV2	TRBJ1-1	.	TGTGCCAGCAGGAGGGGACTGAACACTGAAGCTTTCTTT	CASRRGLNTEAFF
TRBV10-1	TRBJ1-6	.	TGCGCCAGCAGTGAGTTCAGGCAAAATTCACCCCTCCACTTT	CASSEFRQNSPLHF
TRBV28	TRBJ1-1	TRBD1	TGTGCCAGCAGTTTATCGATCGGGACAGCCTCCGAAGCTTTCTTT	CASSLSIGTASEAFF
TRBV2	TRBJ1-2	.	TGTGCCAGCGCCTTATCCAGTATGGGCTACACCTTC	CASALSSMGYTF
TRBV5-1	TRBJ1-2	.	TGCGCCAGCAGCTTGGATCAGCTTGGCTATGGCTACACCTTC	CASSLDQLGYGYTF
TRBV6-1	TRBJ1-2	.	TGTGCCAGCAGCCCACAGGGACCGAACTATGGCTACACCTTC	CASSPQGPNYGYTF
TRBV6-6	TRBJ1-2	.	TGTGCCAGCAGTTATCGGGGGGGCTATGGCTACACCTTC	CASSYRGGYGYTF
TRBV3-1/TRBV3-2	TRBJ1-2	TRBD1	TGTGCCAGCAGCCCAGTTGGACAGGGGGTAGGCTATGGCTACACCTTC	CASSPVGQGVGYGYTF
TRBV6-1	TRBJ1-5	.	TGTGCCAGCAGTGAAGCGAAAAGTTATCAGCCCCAGCATTTT	CASSEAKSYQPQHF
TRBV6-2/TRBV6-3	TRBJ2-1	TRBD2	TGTGCCAGCAGTCCCGGGGGGGCAGACTACAATGAGCAGTTCTTC	CASSPGGADYNEQFF
TRBV5-1	TRBJ2-3	TRBD2	TGCGCCAGCAGCTTGAGGGGACTAGCAACAGATACGCAGTATTTT	CASSLRGLATDTQYF
TRBV30	TRBJ1-1	.	TGTGCCTGGGGGCAGTTCGACACTGAAGCTTTCTTT	CAWGQFDTEAFF
TRBV5-1	TRBJ1-1	.	TGCGCCAGCAGCTTGGCCGGGGATGTGGGCACTGAAGCTTTCTTT	CASSLAGDVGTEAFF
TRBV7-2	TRBJ2-2	TRBD2	TGTGCCTCAAGGGAGGGCCAATGGGCCGGGGAGCTGTTTTTT	CASREGQWAGELFF
TRBV3-1/TRBV3-2	TRBJ1-1	.	TGTGCCAGCAGCCAAGCCTGGAGCACTGAAGCTTTCTTT	CASSQAWSTEAFF
TRBV5-1	TRBJ2-3	TRBD2	TGCGCCAGCAGCGTTAGCGGGGCCGAGACAGATACGCAGTATTTT	CASSVSGAETDTQYF
TRBV3-1/TRBV3-2	TRBJ1-3	.	TGTGCCAGCAGCCAATACCTAGGACGGAGCTCTGGAAACACCATATATTTT	CASSQYLGRSSGNTIYF
TRBV3-1/TRBV3-2	TRBJ2-2	.	TGTGCCAGCAGCCCTCTGACTCCGAACACCGGGGAGCTGTTTTTT	CASSPLTPNTGELFF
TRBV19	TRBJ1-5	.	TGTGCCAGTAGGATTCCGCGGACGGATCAGCCCCAGCATTTT	CASRIPRTDQPQHF
TRBV27	TRBJ1-6	TRBD1	TGTGCCAGCAGTTTAAACCCCCCCACAGGGGGCAGGAATTCACCCCTCCACTTT	CASSLNPPTGGRNSPLHF
TRBV2	TRBJ1-2	TRBD1	TGTGCCAGCAGTCCGGACAGGGGTTGGGGCTACACCTTC	CASSPDRGWGYTF
TRBV13	TRBJ2-3	TRBD2	TGTGCCAGCAGCCGAAGAGCAAGAGCGGGGGGCGATACGCAGTATTTT	CASSRRARAGGDTQYF
TRBV3-1/TRBV3-2	TRBJ1-4	.	TGTGCCAGCAGCCAATGGGGATCTAATGAAAAACTGTTTTTT	CASSQWGSNEKLFF
TRBV9	TRBJ2-1	.	TGTGCCAGCAGCGCTTTGAGGGGGGTTAATGAGCAGTTCTTC	CASSALRGVNEQFF